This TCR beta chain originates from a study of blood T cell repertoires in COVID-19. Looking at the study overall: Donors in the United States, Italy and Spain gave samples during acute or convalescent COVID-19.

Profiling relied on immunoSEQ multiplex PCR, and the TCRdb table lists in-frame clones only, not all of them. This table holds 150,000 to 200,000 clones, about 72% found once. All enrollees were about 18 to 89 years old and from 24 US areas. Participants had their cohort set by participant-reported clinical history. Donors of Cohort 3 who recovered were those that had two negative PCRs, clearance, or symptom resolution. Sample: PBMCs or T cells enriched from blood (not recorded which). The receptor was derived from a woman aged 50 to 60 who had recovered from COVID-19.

In DNA form, the CDR3 reads TGTGCCAGCAGCCCCCCGAGAGCGGAAGGGCATGAGCAGTTCTTC. Its translation: CASSPPRAEGHEQFF. This sequence joins TRBV9 and TRBJ2-1; D might be TRBD2 (5 bases). The CDR3 is 15 residues long. Germline values: CDR1 SGDLS, CDR2 YYNGEE. V lost 4 bases to trimming and J lost 8 bases, with 19 bases between them.